This record looks at one TCR beta chain sequence and its context. Its antigen is not identified. This record belongs to a study of CXCR3-negative and CXCR3-positive naive CD8 T cells. Regarding the study as a whole: Comparison of naive CXCR3-negative and CXCR3-positive cells revealed similar TRBV-TRBJ usage, while memory cells differed.

Germline values: CDR1 LGHNA, CDR2 YNFKEQ. This CDR3 is 18 amino acids long. Libraries were UMI-labeled 5' RACE TRB cDNA. From the 5' RACE reads, TCRdb lists one entry per CDR3 protein and no DNA. Recorded for this sample: more than 20,000 distinct CDR3 sequences. Sequenced: naive CXCR3- CD8+ T cells from blood. Subset denoted: CD45RO-CCR7+CD27+CD95- naive CD8+ T cells lacking CXCR3 (TNR3-). The chain joins TRBV4-2 to TRBJ1-4. The clonotype was recovered from a human donor in good health. Some clones in this sample may be carry-over from other donors' samples. CDR3 sequence: CASSQVEGIIGTNEKLFF.